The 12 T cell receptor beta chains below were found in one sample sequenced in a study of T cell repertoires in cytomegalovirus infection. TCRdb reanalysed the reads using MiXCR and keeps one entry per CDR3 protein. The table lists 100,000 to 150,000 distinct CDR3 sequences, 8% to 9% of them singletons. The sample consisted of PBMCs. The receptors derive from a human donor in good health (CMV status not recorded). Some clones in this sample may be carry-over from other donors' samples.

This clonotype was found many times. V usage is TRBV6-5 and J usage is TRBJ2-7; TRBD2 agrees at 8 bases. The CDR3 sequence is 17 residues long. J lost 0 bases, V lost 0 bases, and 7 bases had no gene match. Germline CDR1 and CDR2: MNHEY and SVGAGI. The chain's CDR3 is CASSYSTPGGASYEQYF. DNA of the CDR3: TGTGCCAGCAGTTACTCGACCCCCGGGGGGGCCTCCTACGAGCAGTACTTC.

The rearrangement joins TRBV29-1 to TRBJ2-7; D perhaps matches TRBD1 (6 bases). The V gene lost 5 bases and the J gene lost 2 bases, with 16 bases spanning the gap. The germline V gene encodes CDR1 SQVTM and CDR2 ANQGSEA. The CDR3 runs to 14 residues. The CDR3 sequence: CSVIRDKSPYEQYF. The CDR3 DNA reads TGCAGCGTTATCCGGGACAAATCGCCCTACGAGCAGTACTTC.

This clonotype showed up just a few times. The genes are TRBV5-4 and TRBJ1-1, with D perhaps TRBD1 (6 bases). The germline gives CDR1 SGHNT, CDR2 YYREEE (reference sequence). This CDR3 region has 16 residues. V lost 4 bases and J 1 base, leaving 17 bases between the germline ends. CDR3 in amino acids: CASSPGRTVSNTEAFF. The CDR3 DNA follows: TGTGCCAGCAGCCCTGGTAGGACAGTCTCGAACACTGAAGCTTTCTTT.

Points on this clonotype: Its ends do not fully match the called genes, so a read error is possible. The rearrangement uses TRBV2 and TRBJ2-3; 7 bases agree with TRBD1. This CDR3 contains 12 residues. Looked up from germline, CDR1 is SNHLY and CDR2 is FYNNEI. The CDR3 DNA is TGTGCCAGCAGTGTTGCCGGGACAGTGACTGCCTTT. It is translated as CASSVAGTVTAF. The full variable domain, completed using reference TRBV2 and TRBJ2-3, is EPEVTQTPSHQVTQMGQEVILRCVPISNHLYFYWYRQILGQKVEFLVSFYNNEISEKSEIFDDQFSVERPDGSNFTLKIRSTKLEDSAMYFCASSVAGTVTAFGPGTRLTVL.

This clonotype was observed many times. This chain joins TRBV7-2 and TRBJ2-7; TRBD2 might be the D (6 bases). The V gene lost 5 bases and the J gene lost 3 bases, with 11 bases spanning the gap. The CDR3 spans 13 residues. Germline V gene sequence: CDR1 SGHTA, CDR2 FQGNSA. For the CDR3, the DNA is TGTGCCAGCAGCGAAGGGCGGGGCTACGAGCAGTACTTC. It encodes CASSEGRGYEQYF.

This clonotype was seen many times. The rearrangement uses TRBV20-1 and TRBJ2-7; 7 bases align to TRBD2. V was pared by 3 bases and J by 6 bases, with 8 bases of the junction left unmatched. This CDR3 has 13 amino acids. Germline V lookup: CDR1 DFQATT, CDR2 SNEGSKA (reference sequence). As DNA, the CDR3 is TGCAGTGCTAGCGAGGGAGGGATCGGCGAGCAGTACTTC. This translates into CSASEGGIGEQYF.

The CDR3 nucleotides read TGTGCCAGCAGCTCTTTGGCGGGTGGAACCTACGAGCAGTACTTC. It encodes CASSSLAGGTYEQYF. The V gene is TRBV6-2 or TRBV6-3, the J gene TRBJ2-7; perhaps TRBD2 as D (5 bases). This CDR3 is built from 15 residues. CDR1 and CDR2 (germline): MNHEY, SVGEGT. The germline V and J ends were trimmed by 6 bases and 2 bases, with 17 bases remaining between them.

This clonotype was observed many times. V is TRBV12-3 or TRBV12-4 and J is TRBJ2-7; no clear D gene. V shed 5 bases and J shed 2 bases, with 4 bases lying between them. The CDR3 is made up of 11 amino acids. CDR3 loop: CASSLTYEQYF. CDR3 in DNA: TGTGCCAGCAGTCTGACCTACGAGCAGTACTTC.

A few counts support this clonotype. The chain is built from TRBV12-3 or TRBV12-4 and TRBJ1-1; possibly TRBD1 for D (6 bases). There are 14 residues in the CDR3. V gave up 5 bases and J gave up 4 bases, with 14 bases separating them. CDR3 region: CASSRSQGFTEAFF. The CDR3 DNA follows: TGTGCCAGCAGTAGGAGTCAGGGGTTCACTGAAGCTTTCTTT.

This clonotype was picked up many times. The DNA for the CDR3 is TGCAGTGTCGTTCCGGGACAGGGGGCAAGGGGGACCTATGGCTACACCTTC. This encodes CSVVPGQGARGTYGYTF. The chain uses TRBV20-1 and TRBJ1-2; 12 bases line up with TRBD1. J gave up 4 bases and V 7 bases, and 16 bases lay outside the gene matches. In germline, CDR1 is DFQATT, CDR2 SNEGSKA (reference sequence). The CDR3 loop spans 17 amino acids.

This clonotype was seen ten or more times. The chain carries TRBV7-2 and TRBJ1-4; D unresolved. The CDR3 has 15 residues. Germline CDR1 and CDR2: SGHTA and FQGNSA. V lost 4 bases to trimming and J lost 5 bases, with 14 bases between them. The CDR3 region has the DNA TGTGCCAGCAGCTCGAGGATGGCCGTAAATGAAAAACTGTTTTTT. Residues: CASSSRMAVNEKLFF.

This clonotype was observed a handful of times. CDR3 protein: CASTAKTGDYGYTF. The CDR3 nucleotides read TGTGCCAGCACGGCCAAGACAGGGGACTATGGCTACACCTTC. This chain uses TRBV6-6 with TRBJ1-2, with 8 bases identical to TRBD1. The CDR3 has 14 amino acids. The V segment lost 7 bases and the J segment 3 bases; nucleotides outside the gene matches: 7. Germline CDR1 and CDR2: MNHNY and SVGAGI (reference sequence).